This T cell receptor beta chain comes out of a study of cytomegalovirus exposure and HLA in healthy donors. Study results and limitations: Across donors, most TCRs were seen rarely, yet some public ones were widespread. According to a subsequent analysis, TCR clusters identified in the first cohort showed a tendency to co-occur across the approximately 120 validation repertoires. Published work reported that the classifier diagnosed cytomegalovirus status with high specificity and sensitivity.

As for this clone: Its antigen is not known.

The method was immunoSEQ multiplex PCR; TCRdb's version includes in-frame clones alone and lacks a portion of them. The sample includes more than 45,000 clones, over 90% of them seen just once. Trimming cost V 0 bases and J 7 bases, with 16 bases left between them. The length of the CDR3 is 15 residues. Germline V gives CDR1 GTSNPN, CDR2 SVGIG (reference sequence). The chain has TRBV30 and TRBJ2-1; D might be TRBD2 (6 bases). The TCR sequence derives from a young man in good health and CMV-seronegative. Sequenced sample: PBMCs. The CDR3 DNA is TGTGCCTGGAGTGTACTTATGGGAGGCGGGAATGAGCAGTTCTTC. Its translation: CAWSVLMGGGNEQFF.